The rows below give T cell receptor beta chains drawn from one sample of a study of blood T cell repertoires in COVID-19. The assay was immunoSEQ multiplex PCR, and TCRdb's table has in-frame clones only and misses some. The data contain roughly 150,000 clones, 78% of them singletons. The sequencing sample was made of peripheral blood. The receptors here all came from a woman over 75 with acute or convalescent COVID-19. Both conserved end residues are part of each CDR3. The D gene is left open where the match is weak. Size values are once, few and many counts, or a class for expanded clones, and some rows have none.

d_gene	v_gene	abundance	j_gene	CDR3nt	CDR3aa
-	TRBV19	few	TRBJ1-1	TGTGCCAGTACTGCGGGAATGAACACTGAAGCTTTCTTT	CASTAGMNTEAFF
-	TRBV5-1	few	TRBJ2-1	TGCGCCAGCAGCTTGGGGCAGGGGCCCTACAATGAGCAGTTCTTC	CASSLGQGPYNEQFF
TRBD2	TRBV4-2	few	TRBJ2-1	TGTGCCAGCAGCCAAGGGACTAGCGGGAGCTATAATGAGCAGTTCTTC	CASSQGTSGSYNEQFF
TRBD1	TRBV27	few	TRBJ2-7	TGTGCCAGCAGTCCAAGACAGGGACGTCAACACTTC	CASSPRQGRQHF
TRBD1	TRBV18	-	TRBJ1-2	TGTGCCAGCTCACCACCGGGACAGGGAGAATGGTATGGCTACACCTTC	CASSPPGQGEWYGYTF
-	TRBV11-3	-	TRBJ2-6	TGTGCCAGCAGCTTAGGGGACAAGGTCTCTGGGGCCAACGTCCTGACTTTC	CASSLGDKVSGANVLTF
-	TRBV9	-	TRBJ2-3	TGTGCCAGCAGCGTTGGACAGGGAGGGGGAGATACGCAGTATTTT	CASSVGQGGGDTQYF
-	TRBV5-1	-	TRBJ2-2	TGCGCCAGCAGCTCAGGACAGAGGAACACCGGGGAGCTGTTTTTT	CASSSGQRNTGELFF
TRBD2	TRBV11-2	-	TRBJ2-3	TGTGCCAGCAGCTCCCGCGGGAGGGATGGCACAGATACGCAGTATTTT	CASSSRGRDGTDTQYF
-	TRBV28	-	TRBJ1-5	TGTGCCAGCAGTTGGACAGCTCAGCCCCAGCATTTT	CASSWTAQPQHF